This is a list of T cell receptor beta chains from one sample in a study of identical twins. Each CDR3 protein is one row after TCRdb ran MiXCR on the 5' RACE reads. The profile shows 600,000 to 850,000 distinct CDR3 sequences, about 20% of them singletons. The data were also submitted as part of a second study, on T cells expressing NK-cell markers.

Input material: PBMCs. These receptor sequences come from a woman aged 18-29 years in good health. CDR3s include the opening cysteine and the closing phenylalanine or tryptophan. D genes are given only for firm matches. Clone size is not always given. Where it is, it says once, few, many or a class for expanded clones.

J gene	V gene	CDR3 length	clone size	D gene	CDR3 protein	CDR3 DNA
TRBJ1-2	TRBV20-1	14	many	TRBD1	CSARATDRAYGYTF	TGCAGTGCTAGAGCCACCGACAGGGCGTATGGCTACACCTTC
TRBJ2-1	TRBV18	15	few	TRBD2	CASSFGTSGANEQFF	TGTGCCAGCTCCTTTGGGACTAGCGGGGCTAATGAGCAGTTCTTC
TRBJ2-1	TRBV6-5	15	.	TRBD2	CASSYPLAGDNEQFF	TGTGCCAGCAGTTACCCGCTAGCGGGGGACAATGAGCAGTTCTTC
TRBJ2-5	TRBV5-1	11	many	.	CASSLDETQYF	TGTGCCAGCAGCTTAGATGAGACCCAGTACTTC
TRBJ1-5	TRBV19	14	.	.	CASSIVGGNQPQHF	TGTGCCAGTAGTATCGTGGGAGGCAATCAGCCCCAGCATTTT
TRBJ2-7	TRBV20-1	13	many	.	CSASPGVIREQYF	TGCAGTGCTAGTCCTGGGGTTATACGCGAGCAGTACTTC
TRBJ2-4	TRBV12-3/TRBV12-4	12	few	.	CASSLKLDIQYF	TGTGCCAGCAGTTTGAAGTTGGACATTCAGTACTTC
TRBJ1-4	TRBV20-1	12	few	.	CSARGINEKLFF	TGCAGTGCTCGGGGGATAAATGAAAAACTGTTTTTT
TRBJ2-6	TRBV6-5	13	.	.	CASSYRGANVLTF	TGTGCCAGCAGTTATCGAGGGGCCAACGTCCTGACTTTC
TRBJ2-3	TRBV4-3	15	few	.	CASSQDMLITDTQYF	TGCGCCAGCAGCCAAGATATGCTCATTACAGATACGCAGTATTTT
TRBJ2-7	TRBV12-3/TRBV12-4	12	few	.	CASMALADEQYF	TGTGCCAGCATGGCACTAGCTGACGAGCAGTACTTC
TRBJ1-2	TRBV5-1	12	few	.	CASSWDLYGYTF	TGCGCCAGCAGCTGGGACCTCTATGGCTACACCTTC
TRBJ2-1	TRBV6-6	11	few	.	CASSYRDVQFF	TGTGCCAGCAGTTACCGGGACGTCCAGTTCTTC
TRBJ2-2	TRBV12-3/TRBV12-4	17	few	.	CASRSRGREEDTGELFF	TGTGCCAGCAGATCCCGGGGCAGGGAAGAGGACACCGGGGAGCTGTTTTTT
TRBJ2-3	TRBV6-1	13	few	TRBD2	CASTAGRTDTQYF	TGTGCCAGCACAGCGGGGCGGACAGATACGCAGTATTTT
TRBJ1-1	TRBV5-1	14	many	TRBD1	CASSLESGGTEAFF	TGCGCCAGCAGCTTAGAATCAGGGGGCACTGAAGCTTTCTTT
TRBJ2-1	TRBV9	15	few	TRBD1	CASSTTPTGAGVGFF	TGTGCCAGCAGCACTACACCGACAGGGGCGGGTGTGGGGTTCTTC
TRBJ2-3	TRBV6-1	17	few	TRBD2	CASSGWGLASSTDTQYF	TGTGCCAGCAGTGGATGGGGACTAGCGTCTAGCACAGATACGCAGTATTTT
TRBJ2-1	TRBV7-2	13	few	.	CASSLELGTEQFF	TGTGCCAGCAGCTTAGAATTGGGGACTGAGCAGTTCTTC
TRBJ2-2	TRBV7-7	13	.	.	CASSPETRGELFF	TGTGCCAGCAGCCCCGAGACCCGTGGGGAGCTGTTTTTT
TRBJ1-5	TRBV19	16	.	.	CASSSTTGAYYQPQHF	TGTGCCAGTAGTTCAACGACCGGGGCCTATTATCAGCCCCAGCATTTT
TRBJ2-3	TRBV11-1	21	.	TRBD2	CASSLTSASGSKTAQSDTQYF	TGTGCCAGCAGCTTAACGTCGGCTAGCGGGAGTAAAACCGCACAATCCGATACGCAGTATTTT
TRBJ2-7	TRBV18	14	.	TRBD1	CASSPPQGAREQYF	TGTGCCAGCTCACCACCCCAGGGGGCGAGGGAGCAGTACTTC
TRBJ2-3	TRBV24-1	13	.	.	CATSDPWGDTQYF	TGTGCCACCAGTGACCCGTGGGGGGATACGCAGTATTTT
TRBJ2-7	TRBV4-2	16	.	.	CASSQEQGGGSYEQYF	TGTGCCAGCAGCCAAGAGCAGGGAGGGGGTTCCTACGAGCAGTACTTC
TRBJ2-6	TRBV29-1	16	.	.	CSALDQGGSGANVLTF	TGCAGCGCCCTTGACCAGGGAGGTTCTGGGGCCAACGTCCTGACTTTC
TRBJ2-2	TRBV12-3/TRBV12-4	13	.	.	CASSSSYTGELFF	TGTGCCAGCAGTTCCTCTTATACCGGGGAGCTGTTTTTT
TRBJ2-3	TRBV4-2	17	few	.	CASSQDGGGIGTDTQYF	TGTGCCAGCAGCCAAGACGGGGGAGGTATTGGCACAGATACGCAGTATTTT
TRBJ2-7	TRBV6-2/TRBV6-3	14	.	TRBD1	CASSARDRGIEQYF	TGTGCCAGCAGTGCTCGGGACAGGGGGATCGAGCAGTACTTC
TRBJ2-1	TRBV12-3/TRBV12-4	13	many	.	CASSPGRRHEQFF	TGTGCCAGCAGTCCCGGCAGGAGGCATGAGCAGTTCTTC
TRBJ1-1	TRBV18	15	.	.	CASSPAMGFDTEAFF	TGTGCCAGCTCACCGGCAATGGGTTTCGACACTGAAGCTTTCTTT
TRBJ1-6	TRBV18	14	many	.	CASSPPEGNSPLHF	TGTGCCAGCTCACCACCGGAGGGGAATTCACCCCTCCACTTT
TRBJ2-1	TRBV7-9	13	few	.	CASSAHRVNEQFF	TGTGCCAGCAGCGCACACAGGGTAAATGAGCAGTTCTTC
TRBJ2-1	TRBV20-1	12	few	.	CSVLDPPNEQFF	TGCAGTGTTTTAGATCCCCCCAATGAGCAGTTCTTC
TRBJ1-1	TRBV6-1	14	few	.	CASTPSGGGTEAFF	TGTGCCAGCACCCCCTCCGGGGGGGGCACTGAAGCTTTCTTT
TRBJ2-5	TRBV7-2	14	few	TRBD2	CASSRTSGGQTQYF	TGTGCCAGCAGCCGGACTAGCGGGGGACAGACCCAGTACTTC
TRBJ2-1	TRBV5-1	15	many	TRBD2	CASSTGTSGYNEQFF	TGTGCCAGCAGTACCGGGACTAGCGGATACAATGAGCAGTTCTTC
TRBJ1-4	TRBV7-2	15	few	.	CASSPSRGLEEKLFF	TGTGCCAGCAGCCCGTCCCGGGGGCTAGAGGAAAAACTGTTTTTT
TRBJ1-1	TRBV10-3	11	.	.	CAISEVTEAFF	TGTGCCATCAGTGAGGTGACTGAAGCTTTCTTT
TRBJ1-3	TRBV29-1	13	.	.	CSVQAFTGNTIYF	TGCAGCGTACAGGCCTTTACTGGAAACACCATATATTTT
TRBJ2-7	TRBV7-8	13	.	.	CASSLAFPHEQNF	TGTGCCAGCAGCTTAGCCTTTCCACACGAGCAGAACTTC
TRBJ1-1	TRBV15	14	.	TRBD1	CATSRGTGGTEAFF	TGTGCCACCAGCAGGGGTACAGGGGGCACTGAAGCTTTCTTT
TRBJ1-1	TRBV20-1	13	.	.	CRAVAGSGSEAFF	TGCAGAGCCGTAGCAGGGAGTGGCTCTGAAGCTTTCTTT
TRBJ2-1	TRBV9	14	many	.	CASSPGTSYNEQFF	TGTGCCAGCAGCCCAGGCACAAGTTACAATGAGCAGTTCTTC
TRBJ1-2	TRBV12-3/TRBV12-4	17	few	TRBD1	CASSPRTGGPKNYGYTF	TGTGCCAGCAGTCCTCGGACAGGGGGACCGAAAAACTATGGCTACACCTTC
TRBJ2-7	TRBV7-9	16	.	.	CASSLGAGHSTYEQYF	TGTGCCAGCAGCTTAGGGGCGGGCCATTCCACCTACGAGCAGTACTTC
TRBJ2-1	TRBV29-1	14	few	TRBD2	CSVSTGLLNNEQFF	TGCAGCGTCTCCACGGGACTACTTAACAATGAGCAGTTCTTC
TRBJ2-7	TRBV7-8	14	few	.	CASGGDRILYEQYF	TGTGCCAGCGGGGGGGACAGGATCCTCTACGAGCAGTACTTC
TRBJ2-1	TRBV7-9	14	few	TRBD1	CASSLRDRVKEQFF	TGTGCCAGCAGCCTCCGGGACAGGGTAAAAGAGCAGTTCTTC
TRBJ1-2	TRBV6-1	13	.	TRBD1	CASRSHGTGRYTF	TGTGCCAGCAGGTCACATGGGACAGGGCGCTACACCTTC
TRBJ2-1	TRBV20-1	17	.	TRBD2	CSALGLGQSSSYNEQFF	TGCAGTGCCCTGGGACTAGGGCAGTCGAGCTCCTACAATGAGCAGTTCTTC
TRBJ1-1	TRBV20-1	15	few	.	CSAQIAGFMNTEAFF	TGCAGTGCTCAGATCGCGGGGTTCATGAACACTGAAGCTTTCTTT
TRBJ2-1	TRBV7-2	16	.	TRBD2	CASSTSGRSSYNEQFF	TGTGCCAGCAGCACCAGCGGGAGGTCGTCCTACAATGAGCAGTTCTTC
TRBJ2-4	TRBV5-1	18	.	TRBD1	CASSLIPGTGGVKNIQYF	TGCGCCAGCAGCTTAATACCCGGGACAGGGGGAGTCAAAAACATTCAGTACTTC
TRBJ2-3	TRBV6-1	14	.	.	CASSSPGITDTQYF	TGTGCCAGCAGCTCCCCAGGGATCACAGATACGCAGTATTTT
TRBJ2-3	TRBV11-2	19	.	.	CASSLVPGQNSGVGDTQYF	TGTGCCAGCAGCTTAGTTCCTGGACAGAATTCCGGGGTGGGAGATACGCAGTATTTT
TRBJ2-7	TRBV11-2	17	few	TRBD2	CASSFGLAGGLTYEQYF	TGTGCCAGCAGCTTTGGTCTAGCGGGAGGCCTTACCTACGAGCAGTACTTC